This T cell receptor beta chain appears in the sequencing data of a study of cytomegalovirus exposure and HLA in healthy donors. Study at large: Drawn from HLA-typed donors, about 82 million unique TCRs were held in an early data release.

Study-wide points: Analysis was carried out at a later point, and it linked a missense DCLRE1C variant to TCR beta V- and J-gene trimming. A highly shared variant cluster was judged a likely technical artifact.

With 60 Vbeta and 13 Jbeta primers, the PCR was carried out. Method: immunoSEQ multiplex PCR; TCRdb's copy keeps in-frame clones and lacks some. The table has around 99,000 clones, 81% seen once. Comments on this clone: Antigen: not known.

CDR1 and CDR2 from the germline V gene are SGHVS and FQNEAQ. This CDR3 region has 14 residues. V trimming: 5 bases; J trimming: 2 bases; junction bases outside the gene matches: 3. The J gene is TRBJ1-2, the V gene TRBV7-8; 9 bases map to TRBD1. The sample comprised PBMCs. The source is a woman aged 25 to 39 in good health and CMV-seronegative. CDR3 DNA sequence: TGTGCCAGCAGCCCGGGACAGGGAAACTATGGCTACACCTTC. This codes for CASSPGQGNYGYTF.